The 10 T cell receptor beta chains listed next were all sequenced from one sample in a study of molecular identifiers for immune sequencing clone quantification. One entry per CDR3 protein results from TCRdb running MiXCR on the PCR reads. The sample has under 600,000 distinct CDR3 sequences; over 20% are singletons. Sequenced material: naive CD8+ T cells from blood, with Jurkat cell RNA spiked in. Stated subset: FACS-sorted CD8+CD4-CCR7+CD45RA+ naive T cells. The receptors were gathered from a human donor in good health. Some libraries in this study had Jurkat cell RNA spiked in.

This clonotype was seen many times. V gene TRBV13 combines with J gene TRBJ2-7; 11 nucleotides line up with TRBD2. Germline V lookup: CDR1 PRHDT, CDR2 FYEKMQ (reference sequence). This CDR3 contains 15 residues. V dropped 3 bases and J dropped 7; count of bases not matched to a gene: 8. The CDR3 loop reads CASSLGTSGGREQYF. The CDR3 DNA reads as TGTGCCAGCAGCTTGGGGACTAGCGGAGGTAGGGAGCAGTACTTC.

Ten or more counts support this clonotype. The V and J genes are TRBV6-5 and TRBJ2-5; D possibly uses TRBD1 or TRBD2 (6 bases each). CDR3 size: 13 residues. The V gene lost 2 bases and the J gene lost 4 bases, with 8 bases spanning the gap. Germline V gives CDR1 MNHEY, CDR2 SVGAGI. CDR3 in DNA: TGTGCCAGCAGTTACGGGGGGCGAGAGACCCAGTACTTC. Amino acids: CASSYGGRETQYF.

In its sample, this clonotype was seen many times. This chain uses TRBV11-3 with TRBJ2-3; D is perhaps TRBD1 (5 bases). Per germline, CDR1 SGHNT and CDR2 YENEEA. The length of the CDR3 is 14 residues. Trimming cost V 4 bases and J 1 base, with 9 bases left between them. The CDR3 region has the DNA TGTGCCAGCAGCTCAGGGTCCGGCACAGATACGCAGTATTTT. Its protein is CASSSGSGTDTQYF.

This clonotype was detected many times. This chain links TRBV29-1 with TRBJ1-4; TRBD1 might be the D (5 bases). V lost 7 bases, J lost 3 bases, and 12 bases lay in between. The CDR3 is 13 amino acids. Germline values: CDR1 SQVTM, CDR2 ANQGSEA. Here the CDR3 reads CSAVRAPNEKLFF. CDR3 bases: TGCAGCGCGGTCAGGGCGCCTAATGAAAAACTGTTTTTT.

Points on this clonotype: It is likely a read error, because the conserved phenylalanine at the end of the CDR3 is missing. The chain employs TRBV20-1 and TRBJ1-1; D unresolved. The length of the CDR3 is 13 residues. Per the germline V gene, CDR1 is DFQATT and CDR2 is SNEGSKA (reference sequence). Trimming pared 2 bases from V and 6 bases from J, leaving 13 bases between. CDR3 loop: CSARPTQWAEAFI. The CDR3 nucleotides are TGCAGTGCTAGACCGACCCAATGGGCTGAAGCTTTCATT.

This clonotype was counted many times. The chain combines TRBV18 with TRBJ2-3; 11 nucleotides agree with TRBD1. The CDR3 contains 17 residues. V trimming: 5 bases; J trimming: 4 bases; junction bases outside the gene matches: 11. Germline V gene sequence: CDR1 KGHSH, CDR2 LQKENI. This CDR3 is CASSTTGTGGLADTQYF. The DNA for the CDR3 is TGTGCCAGCTCAACTACCGGGACAGGGGGTCTCGCAGATACGCAGTATTTT.

This sequence joins TRBV6-5 and TRBJ1-1; 8 bases fit TRBD1. V lost 0 bases to trimming and J lost 4 bases; unmatched junction nucleotides: 4. CDR1 is MNHEY and CDR2 is SVGAGI in the germline V gene. This CDR3 has 15 residues. The CDR3 region has the DNA TGTGCCAGCAGTTACTCTCGGACAGGGTTCACTGAAGCTTTCTTT. It codes for CASSYSRTGFTEAFF.

This clonotype was detected only a few times. The chain has TRBV4-3 and TRBJ2-2, with 7 nucleotides matching TRBD1. The germline V gene has CDR1 LGHNA and CDR2 YSLEER. CDR3 length: 14 amino acids. Unmatched junction bases numbered 5, after V lost 4 bases and J lost 6 bases. The chain's CDR3 is CASSLTDRAGELFF. CDR3 sequence (DNA): TGCGCCAGCAGCCTGACCGACAGGGCCGGGGAGCTGTTTTTT.

This clonotype was seen many times. This sequence joins TRBV28 and TRBJ2-7, with 13 bases matching TRBD2. Germline assignment: CDR1 MDHEN and CDR2 SYDVKM. V lost 5 bases and J lost 5; bases outside the gene matches: 3. The CDR3 runs 14 residues. The CDR3 loop reads CASSTGTSGNEQYF. DNA of the CDR3: TGTGCCAGCAGTACCGGGACTAGCGGGAACGAGCAGTACTTC.

This clonotype was counted many times. V is TRBV5-4 and J is TRBJ2-3; D ambiguous. Germline loops: CDR1 SGHNT, CDR2 YYREEE (reference sequence). The length of the CDR3 is 15 residues. V shed 4 bases and J shed 6 bases, with 18 bases lying between them. The CDR3 is CASSLTGQSSDTQYF. The CDR3, as DNA: TGTGCCAGCAGCCTTACGGGCCAGAGTTCGGATACGCAGTATTTT. The full variable domain, its missing parts supplied by reference TRBV5-4 and TRBJ2-3, is ETGVTQSPTHLIKTRGQQVTLRCSSQSGHNTVSWYQQALGQGPQFIFQYYREEENGRGNFPPRFSGLQFPNYSSELNVNALELDDSALYLCASSLTGQSSDTQYFGPGTRLTVL.